These T cell receptor beta chains were read from a single sample in a study of blood T cell repertoires in COVID-19. Assay: immunoSEQ multiplex PCR; the TCRdb copy retains only in-frame clones and omits some. The sample has more than 250,000 clones, approximately 90% seen once. Sequencing was done on a sample of peripheral blood. The source of these receptors is a woman in her thirties with COVID-19, enrolled during active disease. Both conserved end residues are part of each CDR3.

v_gene | CDR3aa
TRBV19 | CASSPRGGASNSPLHF
TRBV11-2 | CASSQSGGSYTF
TRBV3-1/TRBV3-2 | CASSRRLVNGEQFF
TRBV14 | CASSPSRGSSYNEQFF
TRBV18 | CASSLHPEMGQYF
TRBV19 | CASRTGDYGYTF
TRBV5-1 | CASSLGLSGQPQHF
TRBV11-2 | CASSQDRGNEKLFF
TRBV7-8 | CASSLAWDSRFGRDTDTQYF
TRBV6-2/TRBV6-3 | CASSLRGNTEAFF